The clone carrying this T cell receptor beta chain occurred a few times. Its antigen is unknown. 60 Vbeta and 13 Jbeta primers were used in PCR. Data came from immunoSEQ multiplex PCR; TCRdb stores just in-frame clones and leaves some out. Of approximately 210,000 clones listed, about 90% are singletons. The sample belongs to a study of cytomegalovirus exposure and HLA in healthy donors. Study-wide points: It was reported in a later analysis that an Asian-associated ancestry cluster showed fewer N-insertions than the 666-donor mean. Later analysis demonstrated an association between a missense DCLRE1C variant and TCR beta V- and J-gene trimming.

CDR1 is LGHNA and CDR2 is YNFKEQ in the germline V gene. The CDR3 is made up of 16 amino acids. J gave up 3 bases and V 1 base, and 0 bases lay outside the gene matches. This chain connects TRBV4-2 to TRBJ2-6, with 10 bases identical to TRBD2. This TCR derives from a young man in good health and CMV-seronegative. Sequencing was performed on PBMCs. The CDR3 region has the DNA TGTGCCAGCAGCCAAGCTAGCGGGAGTGGGGCCAACGTCCTGACTTTC. Translating gives CASSQASGSGANVLTF.